This T cell receptor (beta chain) was recorded in a study of CD8 T cells in Susac syndrome. Treatment-naive patients with stable or active relapsing-remitting disease served as multiple sclerosis controls. Isolation of CD8+ and CD4+ T cells was performed negatively, whereas enrichment of TEMRA cells was done by FACS. CDR3 length equals 13 residues. Trimming pared 7 bases from V and 0 bases from J, leaving 10 bases between. Germline lookup yields CDR1 SGHRS and CDR2 YFSETQ. Reverse transcription of about 0.5 to 1 ug RNA used random hexamers. Multiplex immunoSEQ PCR targeted 54 Vbeta and 13 Jbeta TCR beta segments. TCRdb passed the immunoSEQ multiplex PCR reads through MiXCR, listing each CDR3 protein once. The table records around 160,000 distinct CDR3 sequences, approximately 93% of them present only once.

The receptor's source is a human donor with multiple sclerosis. This rearrangement joins TRBV5-1 to TRBJ1-2; the D gene is possibly TRBD1 (5 bases). Input material: CD4+ T cells from PBMCs. CDR3 sequence (DNA): TGCGCCAGCCGACAGACCGCTAACTATGGCTACACCTTC. This sequence encodes CASRQTANYGYTF.